This T cell receptor (beta chain) appears in the sequencing data of a study of somatic mutations in cytotoxic T cells in rheumatoid arthritis. The CDR3 runs to 13 residues. V dropped 6 bases and J dropped 0; count of bases not matched to a gene: 2. CDR1 is SNHLY, CDR2 FYNNEI, per germline. Sequencing used immunoSEQ multiplex PCR; TCRdb keeps in-frame clones, though not all of them. The sample lists 6,000 to 8,500 clones; approximately 77% were seen once. This TCR came from a woman aged 60-70 years in good health. The chain has TRBV2 and TRBJ2-7; 7 positions agree with TRBD2. Sample: CD8+ T cells sorted from blood. The CDR3 sequence: CASRGLSSYEQYF. The CDR3 DNA is TGTGCCAGCAGGGGACTATCCTCCTACGAGCAGTACTTC.